Following are 8 T cell receptor beta chains from one sample sequenced in a study of T cells in Graves' hyperthyroidism and ophthalmopathy. Researchers amplified the TCR beta CDR3 regions from RNA transcripts. A first-round RT-PCR of the TCR CDR3 used the HTBI primer set. TCRdb ran MiXCR on the multiplex PCR reads and lists one entry per CDR3 protein. The sample lists 190,000 or so distinct CDR3 sequences; 15% to 20% were seen once. The sequenced material came from blood. The receptors here all came from a man aged 35 to 55 with Graves' hyperthyroidism.

This clonotype occurred many times. This chain connects TRBV7-3 to TRBJ2-2; 7 positions agree with TRBD2. Trimming removed 0 bases from V and 5 bases from J; junction bases left unmatched: 3. This CDR3 contains 15 residues. From germline, CDR1 is SGHTA and CDR2 FQGTGA. The CDR3 loop reads CASSLTTGGTGELFF. CDR3 coding DNA: TGTGCCAGCAGCTTAACGACGGGGGGAACCGGGGAGCTGTTTTTT.

The rearrangement links TRBV28 to TRBJ1-1; no clear D gene. Trimming took 5 bases from V and 1 from J, leaving 14 bases between them. CDR3 length equals 15 residues. Germline-derived CDR1 and CDR2 are MDHEN and SYDVKM. The CDR3 spells CASSISLAANTEAFF. The CDR3 DNA is TGTGCCAGCAGTATTTCCCTGGCCGCGAACACTGAAGCTTTCTTT.

This clonotype appeared many times. V gene TRBV6-1 combines with J gene TRBJ2-7; D is uncertain. Trimming left V 2 bases short and J 4 bases short, with 9 bases between. CDR1 and CDR2 (germline): MNHNS, SASEGT. The CDR3 extends over 13 amino acids. The chain's CDR3 is CASSELAAYEQYF. The CDR3 nucleotides read TGTGCCAGCAGTGAACTTGCAGCATACGAGCAGTACTTC.

This clonotype appeared a few times. The chain couples TRBV4-2 to TRBJ2-1, with 9 bases lining up with TRBD1. CDR1 and CDR2 (germline): LGHNA, YNFKEQ. The J segment lost 9 bases and the V segment lost 4 bases, leaving 10 bases of the junction unmatched. The CDR3 extends over 15 amino acids. This CDR3 is CASSPPGQGYIEQFF. Here the CDR3 DNA reads TGTGCCAGCAGCCCCCCGGGACAGGGTTATATTGAGCAGTTCTTC.

V is TRBV6-1 and J is TRBJ2-2; 9 bases align to TRBD1. In germline, CDR1 is MNHNS, CDR2 SASEGT. Germline trimming cut 7 bases from V and 6 bases from J; bases unmatched to any gene: 3. The CDR3 is 13 amino acids. The CDR3 coding sequence is TGTGCCAGCATGGACAGGGGCGCCGGGGAGCTGTTTTTT. Translating gives CASMDRGAGELFF.

V usage is TRBV7-9 and J usage is TRBJ1-1; D unresolved. V was trimmed by 1 base and J by 3 bases, leaving 9 bases between them. The CDR3 totals 14 residues. Germline-derived CDR1 and CDR2 are SEHNR and FQNEAQ (reference sequence). The CDR3 DNA follows: TGTGCCAGCAGCTTAGTGTTGGTGGACACTGAAGCTTTCTTT. Its translation is CASSLVLVDTEAFF.

This sequence joins TRBV9 and TRBJ1-2; D not resolved. The CDR3 contains 13 residues. Germline V lookup: CDR1 SGDLS, CDR2 YYNGEE. With 4 bases removed from V and 4 bases from J, the gap between germline ends came to 11 bases. The CDR3: CASSKVGAYGYTF. CDR3 coding DNA: TGTGCCAGCAGCAAAGTGGGTGCCTATGGCTACACCTTC.

This clonotype was recorded many times. The genes are TRBV27 and TRBJ2-1; D might be TRBD1 or TRBD2, each matching 5 bases. With 3 bases removed from V and 3 bases from J, the gap between germline ends came to 12 bases. The germline gives CDR1 MNHEY, CDR2 SMNVEV (reference sequence). The CDR3 is made up of 15 amino acids. The CDR3 sequence: CASSFNTGGYNEQFF. CDR3 DNA sequence: TGTGCCAGCAGTTTCAATACAGGAGGCTACAATGAGCAGTTCTTC.